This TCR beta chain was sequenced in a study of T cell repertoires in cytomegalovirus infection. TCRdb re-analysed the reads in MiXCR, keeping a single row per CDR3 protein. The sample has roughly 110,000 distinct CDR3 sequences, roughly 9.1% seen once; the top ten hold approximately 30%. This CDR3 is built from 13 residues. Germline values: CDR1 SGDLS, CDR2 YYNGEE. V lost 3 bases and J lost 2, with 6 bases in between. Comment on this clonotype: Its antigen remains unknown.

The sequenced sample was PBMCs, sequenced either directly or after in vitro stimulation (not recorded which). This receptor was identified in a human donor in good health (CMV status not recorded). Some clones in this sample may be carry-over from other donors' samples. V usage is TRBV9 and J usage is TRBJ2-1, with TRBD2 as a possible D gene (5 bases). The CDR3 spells CASSERAYNEQFF. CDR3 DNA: TGTGCCAGCAGCGAGAGGGCCTACAATGAGCAGTTCTTC.